A selection of T cell receptor beta chains follows, all from one sample in a study of blood T cell repertoires in COVID-19. Sequencing was performed with immunoSEQ multiplex PCR; in TCRdb, only in-frame clones are kept and a portion is missing. The sample records some 190,000 clones, 70% to 90% being singletons. The sample comprised peripheral blood. The receptor set was obtained from a human donor in a cohort sampled during active COVID-19. The CDR3 runs from the conserved cysteine through the conserved F or W. A D gene is named only where the DNA matches it firmly. Clone size is not always given. Where it is, it says once, few, many or a class for expanded clones.

v_call	d_call	j_call	clone_size	cdr3_nt	cdr3_aa
TRBV27	NA	TRBJ2-3	NA	TGTGCCAGCAGTTGGACAGTTAGCACAGATACGCAGTATTTT	CASSWTVSTDTQYF
TRBV11-2	TRBD1	TRBJ2-7	NA	TGTGCCAGCAGCCCCCGGGGACAGGTACTGGACTACGAGCAGTACTTC	CASSPRGQVLDYEQYF
TRBV11-2	TRBD1	TRBJ2-5	NA	TGTGCCACGACCAAAGGGGGCGTGGGGGAGACCCAGTACTTC	CATTKGGVGETQYF
TRBV11-2	TRBD1	TRBJ1-2	NA	TGTGCCAGCAGCCCTTCGTGGGGACAGGATTCCTATGGCTACACCTTC	CASSPSWGQDSYGYTF
TRBV7-6	TRBD2	TRBJ2-7	NA	TGTGCCAGCAGCGCGACTAGCGGGGGTTACGAGCAGTACTTC	CASSATSGGYEQYF
TRBV6-5	NA	TRBJ1-5	NA	TGTGCCAGCCGATCGGGGATACGCAATCAGCCCCAGCATTTT	CASRSGIRNQPQHF
TRBV13	TRBD1	TRBJ1-4	NA	TGTGCCAGCAGCCCAGGGACAGGGGACAAACTGTTTTTT	CASSPGTGDKLFF
TRBV14	NA	TRBJ1-1	NA	TGTGCCAGCAGCCAAGGGGGGGTTGGTGAAGCTTTCTTT	CASSQGGVGEAFF
TRBV7-2	NA	TRBJ1-1	NA	TGTGCCAGCAGCTCCCAGATGAACACTGAAGCTTTCTTT	CASSSQMNTEAFF
TRBV7-6	TRBD1	TRBJ1-1	NA	TGTGCCAGCAGCCAGAGGGGGACAGGGGGCTCTCAGAACACTGAAGCTTTCTTT	CASSQRGTGGSQNTEAFF
TRBV5-4	TRBD2	TRBJ2-7	NA	TGTGCCAGCAGCTTGGGGGGACTAGCGGGAGGCTACGAGCAGTACTTC	CASSLGGLAGGYEQYF
TRBV5-1	NA	TRBJ1-3	NA	TGCGCCAGCCGGGAAGTGAGGGGAAACACCATATATTTT	CASREVRGNTIYF
TRBV19	TRBD1	TRBJ2-5	once	TGTGCCAGTAGTTCGACAGGGGCCCAAGAGACCCAGTACTTC	CASSSTGAQETQYF
TRBV28	TRBD1	TRBJ2-1	NA	TGTGCCAGCACCCCCACCGGGACAGGGGTCAATGAGCAGTTCTTC	CASTPTGTGVNEQFF
TRBV30	TRBD1	TRBJ2-7	NA	TGTGCCTGGAGTACGGGACAGGGGGCCCCCGAGCAGTACTTC	CAWSTGQGAPEQYF
TRBV5-1	NA	TRBJ2-2	NA	TGCGCCAGCAGCTTGGGAGGGGGCACCGGGGAGCTGTTTTTT	CASSLGGGTGELFF
TRBV12-5	TRBD1	TRBJ2-1	NA	TGTGCTAGTGGTCCTAGGGGACAGGGGCTTTACAATGAGCAGTTCTTC	CASGPRGQGLYNEQFF
TRBV9	TRBD2	TRBJ2-3	NA	TGTGCCAGCAGCGTATACGGGAGGAGCACAGATACGCAGTATTTT	CASSVYGRSTDTQYF
TRBV6-5	TRBD2	TRBJ2-7	NA	TGTGCCAGCAGTTACACCGGACTAGCTCCCTACGAGCAGTACTTC	CASSYTGLAPYEQYF
TRBV18	TRBD1	TRBJ1-1	once	TGTGCCAGCTCACCGAGGGCAGGGGGATCTGAAGCTTTCTTT	CASSPRAGGSEAFF
TRBV5-1	NA	TRBJ2-3	once	TGCGCCAGCAGCTTGGGGGGCGGTAAAAGCACAGATACGCAGTATTTT	CASSLGGGKSTDTQYF
TRBV4-3	TRBD1	TRBJ1-5	NA	TGCGCCAGCAGCCAAGTACCGGGACAGGGGGCGGATCAGCCCCAGCATTTT	CASSQVPGQGADQPQHF
TRBV3-1/TRBV3-2	NA	TRBJ2-2	few	TGTGCCAGCAGCGGAAGCCCGGAGGCCGGGGAGCTGTTTTTT	CASSGSPEAGELFF
TRBV2	NA	TRBJ2-7	once	TGTGCCAGCAGAGAGACTGGATACTACGAGCAGTACTTC	CASRETGYYEQYF
TRBV11-2	NA	TRBJ2-5	NA	TGTGCCAGCAGCTTAAATGGGGGGATCGGAGAGACCCAGTACTTC	CASSLNGGIGETQYF
TRBV5-1	TRBD2	TRBJ2-1	NA	TGCGCCAGCAGCTTGGACCCTAGCGGGAGCTCCTACAATGAGCAGTTCTTC	CASSLDPSGSSYNEQFF
TRBV11-2	TRBD1	TRBJ1-2	NA	TGTGCCAGCAGCTCCACCCCAGGGGGTCATGGCTACACCTTC	CASSSTPGGHGYTF
TRBV7-6	TRBD2	TRBJ2-1	NA	TGTGCCAGCAGCCCTCTTGGACTAGGTGGCGATGAGCAGTTCTTC	CASSPLGLGGDEQFF
TRBV3-1/TRBV3-2	TRBD2	TRBJ2-7	NA	TGTGCCAGCCGACTAGCGGGAGAAGGCGAGCAGTACTTC	CASRLAGEGEQYF
TRBV19	NA	TRBJ2-1	NA	TGTGCCAGTAGTATAGAGAGAACGGTACTCTACAATGAGCAGTTCTTC	CASSIERTVLYNEQFF
TRBV19	TRBD1	TRBJ2-2	NA	TGTGCCACCCAAGGACAGGGGGCTAGCACCGGGGAGCTGTTTTTT	CATQGQGASTGELFF
TRBV6-1	NA	TRBJ2-1	NA	TGTGCCAGCAGTGAAGGCTTGGTAGGCGGGCCCTACAATGAGCAGTTCTTC	CASSEGLVGGPYNEQFF
TRBV9	NA	TRBJ1-1	few	TGTGCCAGCAGCGTAGCCCCTCTCGAGTCAGCTTTCTTT	CASSVAPLESAFF
TRBV5-1	NA	TRBJ1-1	once	TGCGCCAGCAGCTCGACAGGTTCGAACACTGAAGCTTTCTTT	CASSSTGSNTEAFF
TRBV10-3	NA	TRBJ2-4	NA	TGTGCCATCAGCTCAGGTACCCAAAACATTCAGTACTTC	CAISSGTQNIQYF
TRBV4-3	NA	TRBJ2-1	NA	TGCGCCAGCAGCCAAGACAGGGGGGTATACAATGAGCAGTTCTTC	CASSQDRGVYNEQFF
TRBV2	NA	TRBJ1-6	once	TGTGCCAGCAGTGAGCCGGGGGGGCCCAGGGGCAATTCACCCCTCCACTTT	CASSEPGGPRGNSPLHF
TRBV5-5	NA	TRBJ2-1	once	TGTGCCAGCAGCTTGGAAGGCGGGGGCGGGGATGAGCAGTTCTTC	CASSLEGGGGDEQFF
TRBV19	TRBD2	TRBJ2-5	NA	TGTGCCAGTAGTTCCCAGAGCGGGGGGGCCGGAGAGACCCAGTACTTC	CASSSQSGGAGETQYF
TRBV14	NA	TRBJ1-2	NA	TGTGCCAGCAGTCGTGACAGCTTCTATGGCTACACCTTC	CASSRDSFYGYTF
TRBV5-1	NA	TRBJ2-1	NA	TGCGCCAGCAGCTTGGACGGGAGCTCCTACAATGAGCAGTTCTTC	CASSLDGSSYNEQFF
TRBV6-2/TRBV6-3	TRBD1	TRBJ1-5	NA	TGTGCCAGCAGTTACGGACAGGGAGAGCCCCAGCATTTT	CASSYGQGEPQHF
TRBV5-3	TRBD2	TRBJ2-1	NA	TGTGCCAGAAGCATCCTAGCGGGGGATTACAATGAGCAGTTCTTC	CARSILAGDYNEQFF
TRBV5-6	TRBD1	TRBJ1-6	NA	TGTGCCAGCAGCCGGAGGGACAGGGGGCTTCTAAATTCACCCCTCCACTTT	CASSRRDRGLLNSPLHF
TRBV5-8	NA	TRBJ1-1	few	TGTGCCAGCAGCTTGGTGCGGGGGACTGAAGCTTTCTTT	CASSLVRGTEAFF
TRBV6-2/TRBV6-3	TRBD2	TRBJ2-5	once	TGTGCCAGCAGTTACGCGGGAGCCTCCCAAGAGACCCAGTACTTC	CASSYAGASQETQYF
TRBV5-1	NA	TRBJ2-4	NA	TGCGCCAGCAGCGGGAGTAAAAACATTCAGTACTTC	CASSGSKNIQYF
TRBV7-8	TRBD1	TRBJ2-5	NA	TGTGCCAGCAGAACGCAAACAGGGGCCCAAGAGACCCAGTACTTC	CASRTQTGAQETQYF
TRBV27	TRBD2	TRBJ2-7	NA	TGTGCCAGCAGTCCCTCGGGGGGGTACGAGCAGTACTTC	CASSPSGGYEQYF
TRBV25-1	TRBD1	TRBJ2-1	NA	TGTGCCAGCAGTGAACAGGGACAGGCTTACAATGAGCAGTTCTTC	CASSEQGQAYNEQFF
TRBV4-2	TRBD2	TRBJ2-2	NA	TGTGCCAGCAGCCAAGGGGGAGGGCTGACCGGGGAGCTGTTTTTT	CASSQGGGLTGELFF
TRBV6-5	TRBD1	TRBJ1-1	NA	TGTGCCAGCAGTCAGTACAGGGGTGGTGAAGCTTTCTTT	CASSQYRGGEAFF
TRBV7-9	NA	TRBJ1-4	NA	TGTGCCAGCAGCCCTGATGGGACATCAGGAAAACTGTTTTTT	CASSPDGTSGKLFF
TRBV6-1	NA	TRBJ2-7	NA	TGTGCCAGCAGTGAACACAGCTACGAGCAGTACTTC	CASSEHSYEQYF
TRBV7-2	NA	TRBJ1-1	NA	TGTGCCAGCAGCTCGTACTACAGGGCGAACACTGAAGCTTTCTTT	CASSSYYRANTEAFF
TRBV6-2/TRBV6-3	TRBD1	TRBJ1-2	NA	TGTGCCAGCAGTGCCTCCGGGACAGGGTCCTATGGCTACACCTTC	CASSASGTGSYGYTF
TRBV7-2	TRBD2	TRBJ2-2	NA	TGTGCCAGCAGCCAGACTAGCGGGGGGGCCCACGGGGAGCTGTTTTTT	CASSQTSGGAHGELFF
TRBV19	NA	TRBJ1-1	NA	TGTGCCAGTATCGGGGGGTTTGACACTGAAGCTTTCTTT	CASIGGFDTEAFF
TRBV5-5	NA	TRBJ2-7	NA	TGTGCCAGCAGGTTCGGAGGCAGAGAAACCGCCTACGAGCAGTACTTC	CASRFGGRETAYEQYF